These 10 T cell receptor beta chains share one sample of origin, sequenced in a study of beta chain features in type 1 diabetes. Sequenced material consisted of expressed TCRB transcripts (all of the isolated RNA was reverse transcribed). Generated by immunoSEQ multiplex PCR, the TCRdb table keeps only in-frame clones and is missing some. The table includes 810,000 or so clones, roughly a sixth detected once. The sequencing sample was made of naive CD4+ T cells from blood. Receptors originate from a woman between 18 and 30 years old in good health.

This clone was counted a few times. The chain uses TRBV6-6 and TRBJ2-7; 7 positions agree with TRBD2. The CDR3 spans 15 residues. Germline V gene sequence: CDR1 MNHNY, CDR2 SVGAGI (reference sequence). V lost 8 bases, J lost 2 bases, and 12 bases stayed unmatched. The CDR3 is CASEKRGDGAYEQYF. In nucleotides, the CDR3 is TGTGCCAGCGAAAAACGGGGGGACGGAGCCTACGAGCAGTACTTC.

V is TRBV19 and J is TRBJ1-2; perhaps TRBD1 as D (5 bases). This CDR3 contains 12 residues. Germline V lookup: CDR1 LNHDA, CDR2 SQIVND (reference sequence). The V gene lost 2 bases and the J gene lost 7 bases, with 8 bases spanning the gap. CDR3 protein: CASSITRAGYTF. DNA of the CDR3: TGTGCCAGTAGTATAACCAGGGCTGGCTACACCTTC.

This chain joins TRBV7-3 and TRBJ2-2, with TRBD2 as a possible D gene (5 bases). Trimming left V 4 bases short and J 5 bases short, with 11 bases between. The CDR3 spans 14 residues. The germline gives CDR1 SGHTA, CDR2 FQGTGA. The CDR3 region has the DNA TGTGCCAGCAGCTCCGCAGCGGCGACCGGGGAGCTGTTTTTT. Translation: CASSSAAATGELFF.

The gene calls are TRBV10-3 and TRBJ2-3, with D possibly TRBD1 on 5 matching bases. The CDR3 has 14 residues. Germline CDR1 is ENHRY and CDR2 is SYGVKD. Trimming removed 10 bases from V and 0 bases from J, with 14 bases in between. CDR3 protein: CASQGGRSTDTQYF. The CDR3 DNA sequence: TGTGCCAGCCAGGGCGGCCGTAGCACAGATACGCAGTATTTT.

Only a few counts were recorded for this clone. This chain uses TRBV9 with TRBJ2-2, with D possibly TRBD2 on 6 matching bases. Germline V gives CDR1 SGDLS, CDR2 YYNGEE. Trimming took 1 base from V and 3 from J, leaving 10 bases between them. The CDR3 is 15 residues long. Written as DNA, the CDR3 is TGTGCCAGCAGCGTAAGTAGCGGCTACACCGGGGAGCTGTTTTTT. Translation gives CASSVSSGYTGELFF.

The CDR3 DNA reads TGTGCCAGCAGCTCCCATAGGGGGGACCTCGTTTTAACCTACACCTTC. It yields the protein CASSSHRGDLVLTYTF. The rearrangement uses TRBV7-9 and TRBJ1-2, with D perhaps TRBD1 (6 bases). This CDR3 is built from 16 residues. Trimming cost V 4 bases and J 10 bases, with 25 bases left between them. Germline V gene data show CDR1 as SEHNR and CDR2 as FQNEAQ (reference sequence).

The chain is built from TRBV7-3 and TRBJ2-1, with TRBD1 identical over 9 bases. This CDR3 has 14 amino acids. V trimming: 5 bases; J trimming: 8 bases; junction bases outside the gene matches: 7. Germline CDR1 SGHTA, CDR2 FQGTGA. CDR3 residues: CASSRTGAGDEQFF. The CDR3 nucleotides read TGTGCCAGCAGCCGGACAGGGGCTGGGGATGAGCAGTTCTTC.

The chain carries TRBV28 and TRBJ1-1; 12 positions match TRBD1. CDR3 length: 15 amino acids. Trimming cost V 4 bases and J 3 bases; bases outside gene matches: 3. The germline gives CDR1 MDHEN, CDR2 SYDVKM. The chain's CDR3 is CASSSGQGADTEAFF. The DNA of the CDR3 is TGTGCCAGCAGTTCGGGACAGGGGGCCGACACTGAAGCTTTCTTT.

The V and J genes are TRBV15 and TRBJ2-6; D is perhaps TRBD2 (5 bases). Germline V gene sequence: CDR1 LNHNV, CDR2 YYDKDF (reference sequence). CDR3 length: 16 residues. Trimming removed 1 base at V and 2 bases at J, with 9 bases between. The CDR3 loop reads CATSRGPGTGANVLTF. The CDR3 DNA sequence: TGTGCCACCAGCAGAGGTCCGGGAACTGGGGCCAACGTCCTGACTTTC.

This clone was found a few times. The chain has TRBV29-1 and TRBJ2-7; 11 bases map to TRBD2. There are 15 residues in the CDR3. With V trimmed by 4 bases and J by 4 bases, 9 bases remained unmatched. The V gene's germline CDR1 is SQVTM and CDR2 ANQGSEA. The CDR3 loop reads CSVALAGGPEYEQYF. In DNA form, the CDR3 reads TGCAGCGTTGCATTAGCGGGAGGGCCAGAATACGAGCAGTACTTC.